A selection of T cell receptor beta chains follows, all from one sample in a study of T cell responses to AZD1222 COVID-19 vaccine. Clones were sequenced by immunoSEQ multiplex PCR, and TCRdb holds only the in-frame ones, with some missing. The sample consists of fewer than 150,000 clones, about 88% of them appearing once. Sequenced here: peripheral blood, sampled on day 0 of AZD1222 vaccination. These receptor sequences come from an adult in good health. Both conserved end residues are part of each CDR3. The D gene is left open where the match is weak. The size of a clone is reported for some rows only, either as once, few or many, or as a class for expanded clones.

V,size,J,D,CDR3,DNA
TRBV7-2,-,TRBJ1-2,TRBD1,CASSSRQGAGYGYTF,TGTGCCAGCAGCTCTAGACAGGGGGCAGGCTATGGCTACACCTTC
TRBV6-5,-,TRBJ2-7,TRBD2,CASSYRQRGSSYEQYF,TGTGCCAGCAGTTACCGGCAGCGGGGAAGCTCCTACGAGCAGTACTTC
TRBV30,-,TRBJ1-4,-,CAWGGGGFYEKLFF,TGTGCCTGGGGTGGGGGGGGCTTTTATGAAAAACTGTTTTTT
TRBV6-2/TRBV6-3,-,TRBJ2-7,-,CASSLPSEQYF,TGTGCCAGCAGTCTGCCCAGCGAGCAGTACTTC
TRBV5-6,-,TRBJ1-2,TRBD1,CASSAGTGPTNYGYTF,TGTGCCAGCAGCGCCGGGACAGGGCCTACTAACTATGGCTACACCTTC
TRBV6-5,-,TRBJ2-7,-,CASSAGTEKIYEQYF,TGTGCCAGCAGCGCCGGGACTGAGAAGATCTACGAGCAGTACTTC
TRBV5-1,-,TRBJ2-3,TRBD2,CASTAWGGSTDTQYF,TGCGCCAGCACAGCTTGGGGGGGTAGCACAGATACGCAGTATTTT
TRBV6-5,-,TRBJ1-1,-,CASSFQRATEAFF,TGTGCCAGCAGTTTTCAAAGAGCCACTGAAGCTTTCTTT
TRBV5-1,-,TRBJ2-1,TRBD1,CASSHRGGSSYNEQFF,TGCGCCAGCAGCCACCGAGGGGGCAGCTCCTACAATGAGCAGTTCTTC
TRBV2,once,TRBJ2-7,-,CASSFFPPPAAGTHEQYF,TGTGCCAGCAGTTTTTTCCCCCCCCCGGCGGCAGGGACCCACGAGCAGTACTTC
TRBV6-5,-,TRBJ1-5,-,CASSYGRDDNQPQHF,TGTGCCAGCAGTTACGGCAGGGACGACAATCAGCCCCAGCATTTT
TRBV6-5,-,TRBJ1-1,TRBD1,CASHRGSLMNTEAFF,TGTGCCAGCCACAGGGGGTCCCTAATGAACACTGAAGCTTTCTTT
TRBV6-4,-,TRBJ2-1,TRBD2,CASSEGLASPNEQFF,TGTGCCAGCAGTGAGGGACTAGCGTCACCTAATGAGCAGTTCTTC
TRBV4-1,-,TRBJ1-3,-,CASSPWADPSGNTIYF,TGCGCCAGCAGCCCCTGGGCTGACCCCTCTGGAAACACCATATATTTT
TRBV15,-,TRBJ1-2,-,CATIKMDDYGYTF,TGTGCCACCATAAAAATGGACGACTATGGCTACACCTTC
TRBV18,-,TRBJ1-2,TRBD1,CASSPPGQMDGYTF,TGTGCCAGCTCACCACCGGGACAGATGGATGGCTACACCTTC
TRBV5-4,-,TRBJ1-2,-,CASSLGFGFAGANYGYTF,TGTGCCAGCAGCTTGGGGTTTGGATTTGCGGGGGCTAACTATGGCTACACCTTC
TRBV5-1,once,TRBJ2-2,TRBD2,CASSPKLPGLAAPGELFF,TGCGCCAGCAGCCCAAAACTTCCGGGACTAGCGGCCCCCGGGGAGCTGTTTTTT
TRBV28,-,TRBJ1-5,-,CASTVKWARNQPQHF,TGTGCCAGCACCGTGAAGTGGGCTCGCAATCAGCCCCAGCATTTT
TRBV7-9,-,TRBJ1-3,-,CASSPPMTDGNTIYF,TGTGCCAGCAGCCCCCCCATGACAGATGGAAACACCATATATTTT
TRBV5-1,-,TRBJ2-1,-,CASSLAYNEQFF,TGCGCCAGCAGCTTGGCTTACAATGAGCAGTTCTTC
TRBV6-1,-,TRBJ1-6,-,CASSEAGGYNSPLHF,TGTGCCAGCAGTGAAGCGGGGGGTTATAATTCACCCCTCCACTTT
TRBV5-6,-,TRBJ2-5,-,CASSLGWTVSQETQYF,TGTGCCAGCAGCTTGGGATGGACAGTTAGCCAAGAGACCCAGTACTTC
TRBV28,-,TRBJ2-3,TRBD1,CAWEPGQGKADTQYF,TGTGCCTGGGAACCGGGACAGGGGAAGGCGGATACGCAGTATTTT
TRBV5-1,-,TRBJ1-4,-,CASSLVGAGEKLFF,TGCGCCAGCAGCTTGGTGGGGGCCGGTGAAAAACTGTTTTTT
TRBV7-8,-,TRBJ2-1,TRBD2,CASSLAETSFNEQFF,TGTGCCAGCAGCTTAGCAGAGACTAGCTTTAATGAGCAGTTCTTC
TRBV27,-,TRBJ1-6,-,CASSPSVNSPLHF,TGTGCCAGCAGTCCCTCGGTTAATTCACCCCTCCACTTT
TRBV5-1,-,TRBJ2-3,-,CASSLGGDTQYF,TGCGCCAGCAGCCTCGGAGGAGATACGCAGTATTTT
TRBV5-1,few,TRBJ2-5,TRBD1,CASSAGQGETQYF,TGCGCCAGCAGCGCGGGACAGGGAGAGACCCAGTACTTC
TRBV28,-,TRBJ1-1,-,CASSLDGEAFF,TGTGCCAGCAGTTTGGACGGTGAAGCTTTCTTT
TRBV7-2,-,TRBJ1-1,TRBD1,CASSGGGTGNTEAFF,TGTGCCAGCAGCGGGGGAGGGACAGGGAACACTGAAGCTTTCTTT
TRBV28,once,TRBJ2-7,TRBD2,CASSSPGLAGYEQYF,TGTGCCAGCAGTTCCCCGGGACTAGCGGGCTACGAGCAGTACTTC
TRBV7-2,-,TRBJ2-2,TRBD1,CASRPTGGNTGELFF,TGTGCCAGCAGGCCGACAGGGGGAAACACCGGGGAGCTGTTTTTT
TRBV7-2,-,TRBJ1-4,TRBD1,CASSSRTGGYEKLFF,TGTGCCAGCAGCTCCAGGACAGGGGGCTATGAAAAACTGTTTTTT
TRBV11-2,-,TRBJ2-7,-,CASSSDGQLREQYF,TGTGCCAGCAGCTCAGATGGACAGCTGCGGGAGCAGTACTTC
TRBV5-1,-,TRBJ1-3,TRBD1,CASSRQGSGNTIYF,TGCGCCAGCAGCCGACAGGGTAGCGGAAACACCATATATTTT
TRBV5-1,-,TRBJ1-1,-,CASSLAGVRTEAFF,TGCGCCAGCAGCTTGGCGGGTGTTAGGACTGAAGCTTTCTTT
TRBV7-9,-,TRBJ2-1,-,CASSDTNTYNEQFF,TGTGCCAGCTCGGACACTAACACCTACAATGAGCAGTTCTTC
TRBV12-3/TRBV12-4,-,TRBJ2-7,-,CASSSSYEQYF,TGTGCCAGCAGCAGCTCCTACGAGCAGTACTTC
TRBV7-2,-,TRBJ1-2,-,CASSPERALYGYTF,TGTGCCAGCAGCCCCGAGAGGGCCCTCTATGGCTACACCTTC
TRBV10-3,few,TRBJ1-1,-,CAISGRKEAFF,TGTGCCATCAGTGGACGCAAAGAAGCTTTCTTT
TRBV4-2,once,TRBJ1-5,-,CASSFSSRVDNQPQHF,TGTGCCAGCAGCTTCAGTAGCCGGGTCGACAATCAGCCCCAGCATTTT
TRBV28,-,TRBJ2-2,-,CASSFAVTNTGELFF,TGTGCCAGCAGTTTTGCCGTAACGAACACCGGGGAGCTGTTTTTT
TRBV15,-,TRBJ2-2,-,CATSRDTWGTGELFF,TGTGCCACCAGCAGAGATACTTGGGGAACGGGGGAGCTGTTTTTT
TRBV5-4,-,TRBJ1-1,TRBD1,CASSLDRVQVEAFF,TGTGCCAGCAGCCTGGACAGGGTCCAGGTTGAAGCTTTCTTT
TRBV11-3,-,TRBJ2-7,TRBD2,CASSKGLAGGRALEQYF,TGTGCCAGCAGCAAGGGACTAGCGGGAGGGCGAGCGTTAGAGCAGTACTTC
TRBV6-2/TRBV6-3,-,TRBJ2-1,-,CASSYGEESNEQFF,TGTGCCAGCAGTTACGGCGAGGAAAGCAATGAGCAGTTCTTC
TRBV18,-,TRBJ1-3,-,CASSEVSGNTIYF,TGTGCCAGCTCGGAGGTCTCTGGAAACACCATATATTTT
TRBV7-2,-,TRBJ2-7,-,CASSPWDSMAYEQYF,TGTGCCAGCAGTCCATGGGACTCGATGGCCTACGAGCAGTACTTC
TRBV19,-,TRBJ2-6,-,CASSTKSSGANVLTF,TGTGCCAGTAGTACTAAGAGCTCTGGGGCCAACGTCCTGACTTTC
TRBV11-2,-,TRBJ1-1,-,CASNLESGITEAFF,TGTGCCAGCAACCTAGAGTCGGGGATCACTGAAGCTTTCTTT